Here is one TCR beta chain with its context. The same CDR3 also results from other DNA sequences found in this sample. Libraries were prepared by immunoSEQ multiplex PCR; TCRdb keeps only in-frame clonotypes and omits some of them. Here the sample spans some 480,000 clones, 70% to 80% being singletons. This entry comes from a study of shared clonotypes between healthy human individuals. Sequencing was performed on PBMCs. The sequence was obtained from a middle-aged woman in good health. Some clones in this sample may be carry-over from other donors' samples.

The CDR3 is CASRSGQANTEAFF. The CDR3 DNA is TGTGCCAGCAGATCCGGACAGGCGAATACTGAAGCTTTCTTT. The V and J genes are TRBV6-5 and TRBJ1-1; 7 positions agree with TRBD1. CDR1 MNHEY and CDR2 SVGAGI come from the germline V gene. This CDR3 is 14 amino acids long. The trim removed 6 bases at V and 5 bases at J, leaving 9 bases unmatched.